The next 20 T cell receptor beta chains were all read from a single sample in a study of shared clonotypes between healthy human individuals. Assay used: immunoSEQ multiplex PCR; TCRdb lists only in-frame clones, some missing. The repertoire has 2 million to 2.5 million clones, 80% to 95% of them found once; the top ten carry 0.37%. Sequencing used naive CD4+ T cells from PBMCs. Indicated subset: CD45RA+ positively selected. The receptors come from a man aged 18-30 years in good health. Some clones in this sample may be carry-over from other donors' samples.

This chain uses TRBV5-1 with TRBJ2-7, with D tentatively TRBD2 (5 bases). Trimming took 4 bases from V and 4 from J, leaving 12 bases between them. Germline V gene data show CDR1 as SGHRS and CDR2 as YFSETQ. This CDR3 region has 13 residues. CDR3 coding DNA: TGCGCCAGCAGCCCCGCGGGCCTATACGAGCAGTACTTC. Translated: CASSPAGLYEQYF.

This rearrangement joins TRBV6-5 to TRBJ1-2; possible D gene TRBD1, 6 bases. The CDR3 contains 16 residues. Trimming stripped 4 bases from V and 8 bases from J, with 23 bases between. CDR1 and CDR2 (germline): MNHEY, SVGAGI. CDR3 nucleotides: TGTGCCAGCAGTTCAACGGACCGGACAGTAGGGCAAGGCTACACCTTC. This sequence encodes CASSSTDRTVGQGYTF.

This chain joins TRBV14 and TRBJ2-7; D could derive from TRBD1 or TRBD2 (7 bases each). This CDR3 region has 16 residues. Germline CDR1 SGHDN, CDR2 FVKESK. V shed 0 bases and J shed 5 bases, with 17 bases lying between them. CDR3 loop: CASSQDLARGRDEQYF. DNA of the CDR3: TGTGCCAGCAGCCAAGATCTTGCCAGGGGGAGGGACGAGCAGTACTTC.

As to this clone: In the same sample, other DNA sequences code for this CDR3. This CDR3 is CASSLQGNTEAFF. The CDR3 DNA is TGTGCCAGCAGCTTGCAGGGAAACACTGAAGCTTTCTTT. V and J are TRBV7-3 and TRBJ1-1; TRBD1 is a possible D gene (5 bases). Per the germline V gene, CDR1 is SGHTA and CDR2 is FQGTGA. V lost 3 bases, J lost 2 bases, and 7 bases lay in between. The CDR3 consists of 13 residues.

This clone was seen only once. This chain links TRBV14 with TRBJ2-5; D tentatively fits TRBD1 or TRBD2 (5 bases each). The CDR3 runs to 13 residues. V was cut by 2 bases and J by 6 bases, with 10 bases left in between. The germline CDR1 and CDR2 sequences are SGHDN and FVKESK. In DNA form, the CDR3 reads TGTGCCAGCAGCCAAACGGGACCACAGACCCAGTACTTC. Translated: CASSQTGPQTQYF.

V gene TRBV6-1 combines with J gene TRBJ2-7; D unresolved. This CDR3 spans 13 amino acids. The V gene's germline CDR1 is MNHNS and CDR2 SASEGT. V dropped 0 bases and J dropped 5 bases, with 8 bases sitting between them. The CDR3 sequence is CASSEAGIHEQYF. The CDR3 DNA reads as TGTGCCAGCAGTGAAGCAGGGATTCACGAGCAGTACTTC.

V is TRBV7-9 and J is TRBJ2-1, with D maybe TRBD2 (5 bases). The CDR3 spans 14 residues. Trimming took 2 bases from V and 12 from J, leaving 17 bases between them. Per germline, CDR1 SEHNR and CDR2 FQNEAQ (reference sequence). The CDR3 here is CASSLKDFQARQFF. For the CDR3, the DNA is TGTGCCAGCAGCTTAAAGGACTTCCAAGCTCGGCAGTTCTTC.

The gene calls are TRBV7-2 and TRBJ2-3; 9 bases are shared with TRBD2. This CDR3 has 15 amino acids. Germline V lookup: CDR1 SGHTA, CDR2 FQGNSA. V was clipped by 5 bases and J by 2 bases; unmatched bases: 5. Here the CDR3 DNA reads TGTGCCAGCAGCCGAGGGACTAGCTTCACAGATACGCAGTATTTT. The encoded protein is CASSRGTSFTDTQYF.

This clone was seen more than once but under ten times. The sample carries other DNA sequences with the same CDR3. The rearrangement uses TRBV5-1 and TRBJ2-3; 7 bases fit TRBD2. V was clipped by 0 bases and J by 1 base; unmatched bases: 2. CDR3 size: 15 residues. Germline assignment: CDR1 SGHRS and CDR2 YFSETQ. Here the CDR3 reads CASSLVLAGTDTQYF. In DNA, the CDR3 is TGCGCCAGCAGCTTGGTGCTAGCGGGCACAGATACGCAGTATTTT.

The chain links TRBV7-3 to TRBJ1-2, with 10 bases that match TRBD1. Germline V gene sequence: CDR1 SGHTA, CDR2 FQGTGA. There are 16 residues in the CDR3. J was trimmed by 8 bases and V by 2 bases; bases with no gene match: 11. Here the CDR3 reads CASSLAATGGAEGYTF. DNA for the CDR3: TGTGCCAGCAGCTTAGCGGCGACAGGGGGCGCGGAAGGCTACACCTTC. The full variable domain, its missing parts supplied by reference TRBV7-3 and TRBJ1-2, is GAGVSQTPSNKVTEKGKYVELRCDPISGHTALYWYRQSLGQGPEFLIYFQGTGAADDSGLPNDRFFAVRPEGSVSTLKIQRTERGDSAVYLCASSLAATGGAEGYTFGSGTRLTVV.

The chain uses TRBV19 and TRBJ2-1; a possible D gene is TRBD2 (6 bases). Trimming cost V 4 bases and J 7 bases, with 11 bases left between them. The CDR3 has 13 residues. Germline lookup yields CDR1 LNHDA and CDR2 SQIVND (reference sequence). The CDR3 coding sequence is TGTGCCAGTAGTAGAAGTGGGGGGAATGAGCAGTTCTTC. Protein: CASSRSGGNEQFF.

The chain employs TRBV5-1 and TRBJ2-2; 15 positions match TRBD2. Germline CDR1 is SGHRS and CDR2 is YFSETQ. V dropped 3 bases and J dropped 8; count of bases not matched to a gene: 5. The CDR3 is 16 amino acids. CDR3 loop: CASSWTSGRAAGELFF. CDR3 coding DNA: TGCGCCAGCAGCTGGACTAGCGGGAGGGCGGCTGGGGAGCTGTTTTTT.

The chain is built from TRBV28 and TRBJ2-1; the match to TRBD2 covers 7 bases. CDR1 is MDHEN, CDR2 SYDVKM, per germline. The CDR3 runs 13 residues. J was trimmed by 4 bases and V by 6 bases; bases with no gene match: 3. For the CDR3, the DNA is TGTGCCAGCAGACTAGCGCCGTACAATGAGCAGTTCTTC. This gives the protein CASRLAPYNEQFF. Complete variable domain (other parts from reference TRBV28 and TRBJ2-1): DVKVTQSSRYLVKRTGEKVFLECVQDMDHENMFWYRQDPGLGLRLIYFSYDVKMKEKGDIPEGYSVSREKKERFSLILESASTNQTSMYLCASRLAPYNEQFFGPGTRLTVL.

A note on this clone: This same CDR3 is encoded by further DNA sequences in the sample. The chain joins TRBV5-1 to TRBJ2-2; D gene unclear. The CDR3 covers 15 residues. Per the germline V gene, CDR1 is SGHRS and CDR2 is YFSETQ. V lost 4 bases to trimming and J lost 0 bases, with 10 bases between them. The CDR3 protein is CASSLGLANTGELFF. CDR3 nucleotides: TGCGCCAGCAGCCTTGGGCTGGCGAACACCGGGGAGCTGTTTTTT.

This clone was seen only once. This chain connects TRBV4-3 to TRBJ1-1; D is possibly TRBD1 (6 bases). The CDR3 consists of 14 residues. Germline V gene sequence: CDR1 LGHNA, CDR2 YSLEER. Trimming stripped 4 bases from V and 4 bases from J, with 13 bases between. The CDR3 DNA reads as TGCGCCAGCAGCCTCGCTCAGGGGTCCACTGAAGCTTTCTTT. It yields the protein CASSLAQGSTEAFF.

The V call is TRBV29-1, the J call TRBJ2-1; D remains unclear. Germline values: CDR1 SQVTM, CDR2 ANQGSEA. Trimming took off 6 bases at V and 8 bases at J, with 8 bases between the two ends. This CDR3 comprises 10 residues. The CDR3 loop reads CSVGMDEQFF. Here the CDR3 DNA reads TGCAGCGTGGGGATGGATGAGCAGTTCTTC.

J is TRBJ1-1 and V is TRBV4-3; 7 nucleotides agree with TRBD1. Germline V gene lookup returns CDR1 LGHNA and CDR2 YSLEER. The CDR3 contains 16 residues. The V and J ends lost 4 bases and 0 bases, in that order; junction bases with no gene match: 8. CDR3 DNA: TGCGCCAGCAGCCGTCATCCGGGACAGATGAACACTGAAGCTTTCTTT. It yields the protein CASSRHPGQMNTEAFF.

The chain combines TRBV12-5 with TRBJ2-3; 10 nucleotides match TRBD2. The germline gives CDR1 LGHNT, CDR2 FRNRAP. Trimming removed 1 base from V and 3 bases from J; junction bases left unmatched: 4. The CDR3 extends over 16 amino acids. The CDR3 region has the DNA TGTGCTAGTGGTTTGGGGACTAGCGGAACTACAGATACGCAGTATTTT. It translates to CASGLGTSGTTDTQYF.

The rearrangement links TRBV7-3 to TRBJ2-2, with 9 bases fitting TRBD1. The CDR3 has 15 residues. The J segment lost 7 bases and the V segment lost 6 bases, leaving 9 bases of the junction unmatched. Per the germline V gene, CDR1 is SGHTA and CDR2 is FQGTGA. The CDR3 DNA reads TGTGCCAGCAGTTTTGTGGGACAGGGAATCGGGGAGCTGTTTTTT. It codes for CASSFVGQGIGELFF.

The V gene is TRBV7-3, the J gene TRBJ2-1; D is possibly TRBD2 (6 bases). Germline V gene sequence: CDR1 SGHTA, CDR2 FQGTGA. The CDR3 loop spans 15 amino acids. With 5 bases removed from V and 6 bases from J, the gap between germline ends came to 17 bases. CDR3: CASSGPGLPFNEQFF. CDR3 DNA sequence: TGTGCCAGCAGCGGGCCGGGACTCCCCTTCAATGAGCAGTTCTTC.